These 2 T cell receptor beta chains were all obtained from the same sample, sequenced in a study of vaccination effects on CD4 cells after COVID-19. ViraFEST used viral peptide pools to expand antigen-specific CD4+ T cells before sequencing. Isolation of CD4+ T cells took place after about ten days of culture. Nucleocapsid antibodies stayed negative before and after vaccination, showing no earlier SARS-CoV-2 infection. The data were produced by immunoSEQ multiplex PCR, yet TCRdb's version contains in-frame clones alone and is incomplete. Of some 68,000 clones in the sample, roughly 75% were seen once. The antigens of these receptors remain unknown. This specimen consisted of CD4+ T cells from PBMCs cultured with HCoV-OC43 spike peptides, obtained before COVID-19 vaccination. Subset in this sample: HCoV-OC43 spike overlapping peptide pool stimulation. The origin of the receptors is a human donor who received a COVID-19 vaccine.

The chain uses TRBV24-1 and TRBJ1-5, with TRBD1 matching over 7 bases. Trimming took 7 bases from V and 4 from J; bases not matched to a gene: 9. This CDR3 region has 15 residues. Germline V gene data show CDR1 as KGHDR and CDR2 as SFDVKD. Here the CDR3 DNA reads TGTGCCACCAGCGCTACAGGGGAGGGAAATCAGCCCCAGCATTTT. Its protein is CATSATGEGNQPQHF.

The V gene is TRBV5-1, the J gene TRBJ2-3; 10 positions agree with TRBD2. After removal of 0 bases from V and 5 bases from J, the junction contained 0 bases not matched to a gene. Germline V gene data show CDR1 as SGHRS and CDR2 as YFSETQ. There are 14 residues in the CDR3. Here the CDR3 DNA reads TGCGCCAGCAGCTTGGGACTAGCGGGAGATACGCAGTATTTT. Its protein is CASSLGLAGDTQYF.